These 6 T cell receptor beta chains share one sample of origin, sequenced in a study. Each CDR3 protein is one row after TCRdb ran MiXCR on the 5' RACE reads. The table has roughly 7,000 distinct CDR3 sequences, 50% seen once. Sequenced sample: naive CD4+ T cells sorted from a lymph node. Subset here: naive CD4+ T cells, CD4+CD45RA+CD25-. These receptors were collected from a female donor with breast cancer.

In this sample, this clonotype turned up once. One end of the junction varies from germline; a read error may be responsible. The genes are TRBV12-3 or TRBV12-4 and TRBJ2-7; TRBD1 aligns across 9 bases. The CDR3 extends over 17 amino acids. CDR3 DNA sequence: TGTGCCAGCAGTCTAGCCACAGGGGGCGAATTCTCCTACGAGCAGTACTTC. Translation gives CASSLATGGEFSYEQYF.

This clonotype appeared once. For the CDR3, the DNA is TGCAGCGTGTTTCTAGGGGGTTTAGGTGGTGGCTACACCTTC. Residues: CSVFLGGLGGGYTF. The V gene is TRBV29-1, the J gene TRBJ1-2; D is perhaps TRBD1 (6 bases). The CDR3 consists of 14 residues. CDR1 and CDR2 (germline): SQVTM, ANQGSEA. Trimming cost V 6 bases and J 7 bases, with 21 bases left between them.

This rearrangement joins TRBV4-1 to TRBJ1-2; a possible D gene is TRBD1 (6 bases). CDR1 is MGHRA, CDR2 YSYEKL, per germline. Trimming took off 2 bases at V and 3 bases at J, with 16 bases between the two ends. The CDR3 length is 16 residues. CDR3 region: CASSQSVRGLDYGYTF. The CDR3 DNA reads TGCGCCAGCAGCCAAAGCGTCCGGGGGCTGGACTATGGCTACACCTTC.

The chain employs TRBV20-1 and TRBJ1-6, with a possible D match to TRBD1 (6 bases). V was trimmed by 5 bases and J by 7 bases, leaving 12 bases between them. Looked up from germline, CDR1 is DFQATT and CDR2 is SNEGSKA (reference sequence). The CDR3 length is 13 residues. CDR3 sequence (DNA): TGCAGTGCTGGGACATACGTCAATTCACCCCTCCACTTT. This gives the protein CSAGTYVNSPLHF.

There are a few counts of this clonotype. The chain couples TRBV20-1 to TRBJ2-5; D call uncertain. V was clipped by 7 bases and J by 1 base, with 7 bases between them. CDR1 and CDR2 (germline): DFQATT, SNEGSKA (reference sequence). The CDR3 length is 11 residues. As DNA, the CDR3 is TGCAGTGGGCAGATCCAAGAGACCCAGTACTTC. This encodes CSGQIQETQYF.

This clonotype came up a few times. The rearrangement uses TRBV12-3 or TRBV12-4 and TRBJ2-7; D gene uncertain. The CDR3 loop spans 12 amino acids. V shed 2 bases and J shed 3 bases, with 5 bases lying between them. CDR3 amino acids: CASSLLGYEQYF. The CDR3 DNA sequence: TGTGCCAGCAGTTTATTGGGCTACGAGCAGTACTTC.